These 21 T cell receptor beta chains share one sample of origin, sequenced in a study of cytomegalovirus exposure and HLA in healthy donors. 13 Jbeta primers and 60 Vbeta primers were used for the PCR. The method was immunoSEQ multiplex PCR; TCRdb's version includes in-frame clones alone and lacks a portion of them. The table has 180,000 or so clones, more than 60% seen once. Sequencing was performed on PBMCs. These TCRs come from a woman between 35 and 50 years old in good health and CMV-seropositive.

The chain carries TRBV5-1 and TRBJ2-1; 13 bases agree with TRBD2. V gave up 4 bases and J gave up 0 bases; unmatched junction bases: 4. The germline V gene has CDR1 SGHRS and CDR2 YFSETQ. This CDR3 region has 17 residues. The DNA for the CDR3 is TGCGCCAGCAGCGGACTAGCGGGAGTGGGCTCCTACAATGAGCAGTTCTTC. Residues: CASSGLAGVGSYNEQFF.

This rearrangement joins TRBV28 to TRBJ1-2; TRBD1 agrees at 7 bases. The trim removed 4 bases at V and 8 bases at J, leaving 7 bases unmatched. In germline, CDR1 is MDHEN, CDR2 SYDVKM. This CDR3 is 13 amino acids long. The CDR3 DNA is TGTGCCAGCAGTTCCCAGGGGGAACTAGGCTACACCTTC. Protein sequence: CASSSQGELGYTF.

This CDR3 reads CASSPTARGRNEQFF. CDR3 sequence (DNA): TGTGCCAGCTCACCCACGGCAAGGGGGAGAAATGAGCAGTTCTTC. This chain uses TRBV18 with TRBJ2-1; the D gene is possibly TRBD1 (6 bases). Trimming took off 3 bases at V and 7 bases at J, with 16 bases between the two ends. Germline V CDR1 and CDR2: KGHSH, LQKENI. CDR3 size: 15 residues.

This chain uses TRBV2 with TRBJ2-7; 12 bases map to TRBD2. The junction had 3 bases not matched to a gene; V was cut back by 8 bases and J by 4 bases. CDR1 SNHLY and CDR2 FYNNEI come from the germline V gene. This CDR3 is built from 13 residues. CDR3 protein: CASGLAGGYEQYF. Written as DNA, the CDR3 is TGTGCCAGCGGCCTAGCGGGAGGGTACGAGCAGTACTTC. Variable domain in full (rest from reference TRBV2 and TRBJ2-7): EPEVTQTPSHQVTQMGQEVILRCVPISNHLYFYWYRQILGQKVEFLVSFYNNEISEKSEIFDDQFSVERPDGSNFTLKIRSTKLEDSAMYFCASGLAGGYEQYFGPGTRLTVT.

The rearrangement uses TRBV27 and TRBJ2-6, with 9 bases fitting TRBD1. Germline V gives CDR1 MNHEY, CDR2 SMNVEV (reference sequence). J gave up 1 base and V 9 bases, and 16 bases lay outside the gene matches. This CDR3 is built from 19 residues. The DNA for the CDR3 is TGTGCCAGTCGGACGCTCCGGGACAGGGTGTTGTCTGGGGCCAACGTCCTGACTTTC. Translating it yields CASRTLRDRVLSGANVLTF.

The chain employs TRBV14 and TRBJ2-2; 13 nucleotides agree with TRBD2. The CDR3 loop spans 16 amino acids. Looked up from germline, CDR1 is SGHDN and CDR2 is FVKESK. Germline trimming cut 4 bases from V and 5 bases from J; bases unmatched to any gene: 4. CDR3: CASSPTSGRATGELFF. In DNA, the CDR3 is TGTGCCAGCAGCCCCACTAGCGGGAGGGCTACCGGGGAGCTGTTTTTT.

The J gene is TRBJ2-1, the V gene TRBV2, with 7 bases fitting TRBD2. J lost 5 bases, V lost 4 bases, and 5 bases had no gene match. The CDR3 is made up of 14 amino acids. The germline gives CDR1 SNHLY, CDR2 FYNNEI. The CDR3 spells CASSVRGRDNEQFF. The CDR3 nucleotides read TGTGCCAGCAGTGTTAGAGGGAGGGACAATGAGCAGTTCTTC.

In DNA form, the CDR3 reads TGTGCCAGCAGTTCGACTAGCGGGAGGAGTAAGAAGACCCAGTACTTC. This translates into CASSSTSGRSKKTQYF. The chain recombines TRBV2 with TRBJ2-5, with 13 nucleotides matching TRBD2. The CDR3 is 16 amino acids. Germline V gene lookup returns CDR1 SNHLY and CDR2 FYNNEI. J gave up 6 bases and V 5 bases, and 9 bases lay outside the gene matches.

Here the CDR3 DNA reads TGTGCCAGCAGCTTTTATGGACAGAACTATGGCTACACCTTC. Encoded protein: CASSFYGQNYGYTF. The chain couples TRBV7-8 to TRBJ1-2, with D possibly being TRBD1 (6 bases). This CDR3 has 14 residues. The germline V gene has CDR1 SGHVS and CDR2 FQNEAQ. Trimming pared 3 bases from V and 2 bases from J, leaving 10 bases between.

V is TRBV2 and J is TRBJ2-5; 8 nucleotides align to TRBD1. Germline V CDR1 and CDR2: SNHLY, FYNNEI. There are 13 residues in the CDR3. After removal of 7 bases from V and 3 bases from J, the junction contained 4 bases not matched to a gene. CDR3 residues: CASTLDREETQYF. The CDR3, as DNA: TGTGCCAGCACCCTGGACAGGGAAGAGACCCAGTACTTC.

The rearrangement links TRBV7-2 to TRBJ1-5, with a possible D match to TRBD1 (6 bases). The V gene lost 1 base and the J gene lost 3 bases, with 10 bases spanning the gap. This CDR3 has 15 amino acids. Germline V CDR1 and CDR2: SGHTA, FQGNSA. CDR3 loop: CASSLVGAANQPQHF. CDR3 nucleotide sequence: TGTGCCAGCAGCTTAGTGGGGGCAGCCAATCAGCCCCAGCATTTT.

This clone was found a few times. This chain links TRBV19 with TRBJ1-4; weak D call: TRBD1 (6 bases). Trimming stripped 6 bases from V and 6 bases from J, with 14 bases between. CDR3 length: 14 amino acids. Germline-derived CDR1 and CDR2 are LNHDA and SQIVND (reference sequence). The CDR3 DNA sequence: TGTGCCAGTAGACCACAGGGTTGGGATGAAAAACTGTTTTTT. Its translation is CASRPQGWDEKLFF. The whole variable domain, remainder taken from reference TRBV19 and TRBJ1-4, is DGGITQSPKYLFRKEGQNVTLSCEQNLNHDAMYWYRQDPGQGLRLIYYSQIVNDFQKGDIAEGYSVSREKKESFPLTVTSAQKNPTAFYLCASRPQGWDEKLFFGSGTQLSVL.

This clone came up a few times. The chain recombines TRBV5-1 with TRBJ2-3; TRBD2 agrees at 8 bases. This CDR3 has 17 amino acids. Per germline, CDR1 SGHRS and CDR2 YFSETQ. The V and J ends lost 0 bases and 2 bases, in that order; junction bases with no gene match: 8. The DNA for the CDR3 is TGCGCCAGCAGCTTGGCCTTCGGCGGGAGGCCCACAGATACGCAGTATTTT. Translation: CASSLAFGGRPTDTQYF. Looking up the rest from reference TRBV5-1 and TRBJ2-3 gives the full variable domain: KAGVTQTPRYLIKTRGQQVTLSCSPISGHRSVSWYQQTPGQGLQFLFEYFSETQRNKGNFPGRFSGRQFSNSRSEMNVSTLELGDSALYLCASSLAFGGRPTDTQYFGPGTRLTVL.

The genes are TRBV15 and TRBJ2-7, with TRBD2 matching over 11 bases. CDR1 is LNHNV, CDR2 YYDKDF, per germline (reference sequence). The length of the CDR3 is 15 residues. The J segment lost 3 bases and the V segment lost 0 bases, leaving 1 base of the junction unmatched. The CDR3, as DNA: TGTGCCACCAGCAGAGAACTAGCGGGAGACTACGAGCAGTACTTC. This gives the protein CATSRELAGDYEQYF. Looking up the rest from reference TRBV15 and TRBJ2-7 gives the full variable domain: DAMVIQNPRYQVTQFGKPVTLSCSQTLNHNVMYWYQQKSSQAPKLLFHYYDKDFNNEADTPDNFQSRRPNTSFCFLDIRSPGLGDTAMYLCATSRELAGDYEQYFGPGTRLTVT.

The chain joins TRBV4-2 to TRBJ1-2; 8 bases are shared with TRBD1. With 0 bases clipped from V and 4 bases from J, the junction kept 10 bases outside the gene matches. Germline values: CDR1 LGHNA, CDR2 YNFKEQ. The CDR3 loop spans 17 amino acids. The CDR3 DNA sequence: TGTGCCAGCAGCCAAGATCGAGGGACAGGCTCTAGCTATGGCTACACCTTC. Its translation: CASSQDRGTGSSYGYTF.

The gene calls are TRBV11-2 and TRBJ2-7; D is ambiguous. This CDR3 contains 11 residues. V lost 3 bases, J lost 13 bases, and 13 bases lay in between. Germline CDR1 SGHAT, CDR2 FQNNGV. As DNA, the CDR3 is TGTGCCAGCAGCTTGGGCACGCAAGTTTACTTC. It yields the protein CASSLGTQVYF.

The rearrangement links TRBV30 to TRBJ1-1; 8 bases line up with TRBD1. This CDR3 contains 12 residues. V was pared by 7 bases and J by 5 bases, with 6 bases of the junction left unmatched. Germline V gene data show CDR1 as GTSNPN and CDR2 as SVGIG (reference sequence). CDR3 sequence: CASGQAETEAFF. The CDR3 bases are TGTGCCTCGGGACAGGCGGAGACTGAAGCTTTCTTT. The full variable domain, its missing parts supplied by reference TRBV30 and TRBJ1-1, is SQTIHQWPATLVQPVGSPLSLECTVEGTSNPNLYWYRQAAGRGLQLLFYSVGIGQISSEVPQNLSASRPQDRQFILSSKKLLLSDSGFYLCASGQAETEAFFGQGTRLTVV.

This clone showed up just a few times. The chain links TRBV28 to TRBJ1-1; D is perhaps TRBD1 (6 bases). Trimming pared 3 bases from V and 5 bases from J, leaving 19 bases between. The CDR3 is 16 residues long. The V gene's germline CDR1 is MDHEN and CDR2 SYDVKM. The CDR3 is CASSLGGRGAGTEAFF. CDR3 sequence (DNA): TGTGCCAGCAGTTTGGGGGGGCGGGGCGCGGGAACTGAAGCTTTCTTT.

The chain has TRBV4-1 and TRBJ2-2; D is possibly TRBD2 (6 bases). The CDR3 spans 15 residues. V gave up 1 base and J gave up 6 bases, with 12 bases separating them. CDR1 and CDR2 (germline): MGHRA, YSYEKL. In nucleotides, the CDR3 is TGCGCCAGCAGCCAAGTTGGAGGGAGCGCCGGGGAGCTGTTTTTT. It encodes CASSQVGGSAGELFF.

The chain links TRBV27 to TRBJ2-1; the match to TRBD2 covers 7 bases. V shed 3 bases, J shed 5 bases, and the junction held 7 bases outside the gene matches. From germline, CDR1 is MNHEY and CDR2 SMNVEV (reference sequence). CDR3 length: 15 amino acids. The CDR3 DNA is TGTGCCAGCAGTTTGGTGGCTAGCGGAAACAATGAGCAGTTCTTC. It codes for CASSLVASGNNEQFF.

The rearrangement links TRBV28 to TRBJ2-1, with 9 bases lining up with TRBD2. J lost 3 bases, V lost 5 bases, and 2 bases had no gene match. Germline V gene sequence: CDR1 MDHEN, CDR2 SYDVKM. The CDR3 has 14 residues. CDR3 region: CASSNSGSYNEQFF. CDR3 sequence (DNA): TGTGCCAGCAGTAATAGCGGGAGCTACAATGAGCAGTTCTTC.